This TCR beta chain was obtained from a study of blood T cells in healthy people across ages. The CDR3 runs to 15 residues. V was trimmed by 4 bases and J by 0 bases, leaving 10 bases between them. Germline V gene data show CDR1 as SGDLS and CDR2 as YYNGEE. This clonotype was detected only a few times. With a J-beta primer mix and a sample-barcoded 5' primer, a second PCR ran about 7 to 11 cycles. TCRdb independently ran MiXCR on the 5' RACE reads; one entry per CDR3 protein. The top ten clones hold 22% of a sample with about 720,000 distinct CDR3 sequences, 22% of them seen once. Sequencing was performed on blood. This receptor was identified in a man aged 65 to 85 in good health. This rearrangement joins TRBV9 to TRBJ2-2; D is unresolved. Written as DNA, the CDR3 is TGTGCCAGCAGCCCCATGCGAGCGAACACCGGGGAGCTGTTTTTT. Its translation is CASSPMRANTGELFF.